One and the same sample provided the 16 T cell receptor beta chains below, sequenced in a study of shared clonotypes between healthy human individuals. The data were produced by immunoSEQ multiplex PCR, yet TCRdb's version contains in-frame clones alone and is incomplete. The table lists 1.4 million or so clones, just under 99% of them singletons, with about 0.34% in the top ten. The sample comprised naive CD4+ T cells sorted from blood. The subset here: CD45RA+ positively selected. All receptors derive from a man in his thirties or forties in good health.

This chain uses TRBV20-1 with TRBJ2-1; D gene ambiguous. Germline V gene sequence: CDR1 DFQATT, CDR2 SNEGSKA (reference sequence). CDR3 length: 11 residues. CDR3 region: CRCEENNEQFF. The CDR3 DNA reads as TGCAGATGCGAGGAAAACAATGAGCAGTTCTTC.

This chain connects TRBV28 to TRBJ2-7, with D uncertain. Between the trimmed V and J ends, which lost 0 bases and 5 bases, there was a span of 17 bases. Germline V gene lookup returns CDR1 MDHEN and CDR2 SYDVKM. This CDR3 comprises 16 residues. The CDR3 bases are TGTGCCAGCAGTTTATGGACTCTTCTTTCGATAGACGAGCAGTACTTC. Amino acids: CASSLWTLLSIDEQYF.

This chain links TRBV18 with TRBJ2-7; perhaps D is TRBD1 or TRBD2 (5 bases each). The CDR3 is made up of 17 amino acids. Germline CDR1 is KGHSH and CDR2 is LQKENI. V was pared by 2 bases and J by 1 base, with 18 bases between. CDR3 sequence reads: CASSPGLSGWRSYEQYF. The CDR3 DNA follows: TGTGCCAGCTCACCAGGGTTGTCAGGGTGGAGGTCCTACGAGCAGTACTTC. Looking up the rest from reference TRBV18 and TRBJ2-7 gives the full variable domain: NAGVMQNPRHLVRRRGQEARLRCSPMKGHSHVYWYRQLPEEGLKFMVYLQKENIIDESGMPKERFSAEFPKEGPSILRIQQVVRGDSAAYFCASSPGLSGWRSYEQYFGPGTRLTVT.

The chain carries TRBV6-6 and TRBJ2-7; TRBD1 aligns across 9 bases. V dropped 4 bases and J dropped 1; count of bases not matched to a gene: 5. Germline V gene sequence: CDR1 MNHNY, CDR2 SVGAGI (reference sequence). The length of the CDR3 is 15 residues. Here the CDR3 DNA reads TGTGCCAGCAGTTGGGGACAGGGATTTTCCTACGAGCAGTACTTC. It encodes CASSWGQGFSYEQYF.

The chain recombines TRBV19 with TRBJ2-1; 10 nucleotides line up with TRBD2. Germline V lookup: CDR1 LNHDA, CDR2 SQIVND (reference sequence). Unmatched junction bases numbered 9, after V lost 3 bases and J lost 4 bases. The CDR3 sequence is 17 residues long. The chain's CDR3 is CASSIRETSGWYNEQFF. CDR3 coding DNA: TGTGCCAGTAGTATCAGAGAGACTAGCGGGTGGTACAATGAGCAGTTCTTC. Drawing the rest from reference TRBV19 and TRBJ2-1, the complete variable domain is DGGITQSPKYLFRKEGQNVTLSCEQNLNHDAMYWYRQDPGQGLRLIYYSQIVNDFQKGDIAEGYSVSREKKESFPLTVTSAQKNPTAFYLCASSIRETSGWYNEQFFGPGTRLTVL.

The chain links TRBV5-4 to TRBJ2-7; tentative D call: TRBD2 (6 bases). CDR3 size: 15 residues. Per the germline V gene, CDR1 is SGHNT and CDR2 is YYREEE (reference sequence). Between the trimmed V and J ends, which lost 1 base and 3 bases, there was a span of 14 bases. The CDR3 loop reads CASSLKGGANYEQYF. CDR3 nucleotide sequence: TGTGCCAGCAGCTTGAAGGGCGGGGCGAACTACGAGCAGTACTTC.

The chain combines TRBV29-1 with TRBJ2-7; tentatively, D is TRBD1 or TRBD2 (6 bases each). V gave up 2 bases and J gave up 0 bases, with 11 bases separating them. In germline, CDR1 is SQVTM, CDR2 ANQGSEA. The CDR3 consists of 14 residues. CDR3 in amino acids: CSVERGESSYEQYF. For the CDR3, the DNA is TGCAGCGTTGAAAGGGGGGAAAGCTCCTACGAGCAGTACTTC.

This chain connects TRBV12-1 to TRBJ2-2. TRBV12-1 is a pseudogene. This CDR3 contains 11 residues. CDR3 sequence (DNA): TGTGCCAGCGCTGGGGCCGGGGAGCTGTTTTTT. This codes for CASAGAGELFF.

On this clone itself: Within the sample, other DNA sequences also encode this same CDR3. V gene TRBV6-6 combines with J gene TRBJ2-7; TRBD1 matches at 11 bases. Per germline, CDR1 MNHNY and CDR2 SVGAGI (reference sequence). V lost 6 bases, J lost 3 bases, and 4 bases stayed unmatched. This CDR3 has 14 amino acids. The CDR3 bases are TGTGCCAGCAGCTCCGGGACAGGGGGCTACGAGCAGTACTTC. Translation: CASSSGTGGYEQYF.

This clone was seen once. The chain employs TRBV6-6 and TRBJ2-1; 13 bases are shared with TRBD2. CDR1 and CDR2 (germline): MNHNY, SVGAGI (reference sequence). V lost 2 bases to trimming and J lost 9 bases; unmatched junction nucleotides: 4. This CDR3 contains 15 residues. The CDR3 loop is CASSYGTSGKGEQFF. For the CDR3, the DNA is TGTGCCAGCAGTTACGGGACTAGCGGGAAGGGTGAGCAGTTCTTC.

CDR3 region: CASSTSQAGRNTEAFF. The CDR3 nucleotides read TGTGCCAGCAGCACGTCGCAGGCAGGGCGGAACACTGAAGCTTTCTTT. The chain recombines TRBV7-2 with TRBJ1-1, with D tentatively TRBD1 (5 bases). This CDR3 spans 16 amino acids. V lost 5 bases and J lost 1, with 17 bases in between. In germline, CDR1 is SGHTA, CDR2 FQGNSA. Full variable domain (rest looked up from reference TRBV7-2 and TRBJ1-1): GAGVSQSPSNKVTEKGKDVELRCDPISGHTALYWYRQSLGQGLEFLIYFQGNSAPDKSGLPSDRFSAERTGGSVSTLTIQRTQQEDSAVYLCASSTSQAGRNTEAFFGQGTRLTVV.

Worth noting for this clone: Other DNA sequences within the sample encode an identical CDR3. The chain joins TRBV28 to TRBJ1-4; 8 bases agree with TRBD1. The CDR3 length is 14 residues. Germline V gene sequence: CDR1 MDHEN, CDR2 SYDVKM. J lost 7 bases, V lost 6 bases, and 7 bases had no gene match. The chain's CDR3 is CASSLDRVVEKLFF. CDR3 in DNA: TGTGCCAGCAGCCTGGACAGGGTGGTTGAAAAACTGTTTTTT.

Only one count was recorded for this clone. The rearrangement uses TRBV15 and TRBJ2-7, with D uncertain. Germline CDR1 LNHNV, CDR2 YYDKDF (reference sequence). V was clipped by 1 base and J by 2 bases, with 9 bases between them. The CDR3 contains 14 residues. CDR3: CATSRVTDPYEQYF. DNA for the CDR3: TGTGCCACCAGCAGAGTGACCGATCCCTACGAGCAGTACTTC.

V usage is TRBV7-8 and J usage is TRBJ2-3, with 10 bases fitting TRBD1. This CDR3 comprises 18 residues. Germline lookup yields CDR1 SGHVS and CDR2 FQNEAQ. V shed 2 bases, J shed 3 bases, and the junction held 11 bases outside the gene matches. The CDR3 region is CASSLLHQTGGRTDTQYF. The CDR3 coding sequence is TGTGCCAGCAGCTTACTGCACCAGACAGGGGGCAGGACAGATACGCAGTATTTT.

The chain recombines TRBV5-1 with TRBJ2-3; TRBD2 aligns across 9 bases. The germline V gene has CDR1 SGHRS and CDR2 YFSETQ. The ends lost 1 base at V and 5 bases at J; junction bases unmatched: 11. The CDR3 is 17 residues long. The CDR3: CASSLPSGIIVEDTQYF. Here the CDR3 DNA reads TGCGCCAGCAGCTTGCCTAGCGGGATTATCGTCGAAGATACGCAGTATTTT.

The rearrangement links TRBV29-1 to TRBJ2-5, with D unresolved. CDR1 is SQVTM and CDR2 is ANQGSEA in the germline V gene. V was trimmed by 2 bases and J by 9 bases, leaving 16 bases between them. The CDR3 runs to 13 residues. CDR3 residues: CSVEISIGVSQYF. The CDR3, as DNA: TGCAGCGTTGAAATTTCCATCGGAGTGTCCCAGTACTTC.